This T cell receptor beta chain was captured in a study of cytomegalovirus exposure and HLA in healthy donors. Study-wide findings and caveats: Specific recognition of CMV antigens was confirmed in vitro for a few chains (all CMV-associated).

Comments on this clone: Its matching antigen is unknown.

Only in-frame clones appear in the TCRdb table, and some are missing; sequencing was by immunoSEQ multiplex PCR. Of some 140,000 clones listed, around 89% are singletons. This clonotype was sampled from a woman in her twenties or thirties in good health and CMV-seropositive. Sequencing used PBMCs.

The CDR3 DNA is TGTGCCAGCAGCTTAGTCGGGACAGGGTTAGGTCAGCCCCAGCATTTT. It yields the protein CASSLVGTGLGQPQHF. J is TRBJ1-5 and V is TRBV7-2, with 9 nucleotides matching TRBD1. The ends lost 1 base at V and 6 bases at J; junction bases unmatched: 7. Germline V gives CDR1 SGHTA, CDR2 FQGNSA. The CDR3 runs 16 residues.